This T cell receptor beta chain was obtained from a study of blood T cell repertoires in COVID-19. About the study: COVID-19 samples from acute and convalescent phases originated in the United States, Italy and Spain.

The authors' processing: Researchers report that nucleated cell counts were estimated from reference gene primer amplification. Generated by immunoSEQ multiplex PCR, the TCRdb table keeps only in-frame clones and is missing some. V and J calls and clone size are those listed in that table; D and trimming were worked out from the DNA. There are roughly 250,000 clones in the sample; roughly 80% occur only once, and 3% to 4% lies in the top ten. From germline, CDR1 is MDHEN and CDR2 SYDVKM. Trimming pared 5 bases from V and 4 bases from J, leaving 8 bases between. The CDR3 covers 12 residues. The chain is built from TRBV28 and TRBJ1-1; D gene ambiguous. The source material was peripheral blood. The source is a middle-aged woman with active or convalescent COVID-19. The CDR3 DNA reads TGTGCCAGCAGTCCCCGGGGCACTGAAGCTTTCTTT. Amino acid sequence: CASSPRGTEAFF.